These 14 T cell receptor beta chains came from one sample sequenced in a study of OX40 agonist ivuxolimab in advanced cancers. Here immunoSEQ multiplex PCR was the method, and the copy in TCRdb shows in-frame clones only, minus some. The table includes roughly 45,000 clones, roughly 91% detected once. The sequenced sample was CD4+ or CD8+ T cells sorted from blood, obtained in a trial of the OX40 agonist ivuxolimab. The source is an adult with an advanced solid tumor such as melanoma, head and neck, liver or kidney cancer.

The chain recombines TRBV11-2 with TRBJ1-2; D may be TRBD1 (6 bases). The V end was cut by 3 bases, the J end by 0 bases, with 11 bases between. The CDR3 is 15 amino acids. Germline CDR1 and CDR2: SGHAT and FQNNGV. The CDR3 region has the DNA TGTGCCAGCAGCTTCCGGGACACCTCTAACTATGGCTACACCTTC. Translated: CASSFRDTSNYGYTF.

This clone came up once. The rearrangement uses TRBV6-6 and TRBJ1-2; TRBD1 might be the D (5 bases). The germline V and J ends were trimmed by 4 bases and 0 bases, with 15 bases remaining between them. Per the germline V gene, CDR1 is MNHNY and CDR2 is SVGAGI (reference sequence). This CDR3 region has 16 residues. The CDR3 region has the DNA TGTGCCAGCAGTTGGAGCCAGGGTGGATCTAACTATGGCTACACCTTC. Translating it yields CASSWSQGGSNYGYTF.

J is TRBJ1-1 and V is TRBV7-9, with 10 nucleotides matching TRBD1. Germline assignment: CDR1 SEHNR and CDR2 FQNEAQ (reference sequence). Losses at the gene ends were 4 bases for V and 1 base for J; bases not matched to a gene: 9. The CDR3 loop spans 17 amino acids. CDR3 bases: TGTGCCAGCAGCTCCCGGGACAGGGGCGTAGGGAACACTGAAGCTTTCTTT. Amino acids: CASSSRDRGVGNTEAFF.

This clone was observed a few times. The genes are TRBV2 and TRBJ2-7; unclear D gene. Trimming shortened V by 5 bases and J by 7 bases, and 12 bases separated the two germline ends. The CDR3 contains 12 residues. Germline assignment: CDR1 SNHLY and CDR2 FYNNEI. The DNA of the CDR3 is TGTGCCAGCAGTCCATACGTCATGGAGCAGTACGTC. Translation: CASSPYVMEQYV.

The chain combines TRBV2 with TRBJ2-3; 9 bases line up with TRBD2. This CDR3 region has 14 residues. Germline assignment: CDR1 SNHLY and CDR2 FYNNEI. Losses at the gene ends were 6 bases for V and 6 bases for J; bases not matched to a gene: 7. The chain's CDR3 is CASSERGAGDTQYF. CDR3 DNA sequence: TGTGCCAGCAGCGAGCGGGGGGCAGGGGATACGCAGTATTTT. Looking up the rest from reference TRBV2 and TRBJ2-3 gives the full variable domain: EPEVTQTPSHQVTQMGQEVILRCVPISNHLYFYWYRQILGQKVEFLVSFYNNEISEKSEIFDDQFSVERPDGSNFTLKIRSTKLEDSAMYFCASSERGAGDTQYFGPGTRLTVL.

This chain uses TRBV9 with TRBJ2-4; the D is unclear. CDR1 and CDR2 (germline): SGDLS, YYNGEE. V was cut by 0 bases and J by 0 bases, with 7 bases left in between. The CDR3 consists of 15 residues. The CDR3 protein is CASSVGSLAKNIQYF. The CDR3 coding sequence is TGTGCCAGCAGCGTAGGCTCCCTAGCCAAAAACATTCAGTACTTC. Looking up the rest from reference TRBV9 and TRBJ2-4 gives the full variable domain: DSGVTQTPKHLITATGQRVTLRCSPRSGDLSVYWYQQSLDQGLQFLIQYYNGEERAKGNILERFSAQQFPDLHSELNLSSLELGDSALYFCASSVGSLAKNIQYFGAGTRLSVL.

This clone was observed a single time. The rearrangement joins TRBV7-9 to TRBJ2-7, with D perhaps matching TRBD2 (5 bases). The CDR3 is 12 amino acids. Trimming pared 0 bases from V and 9 bases from J, leaving 9 bases between. Germline lookup yields CDR1 SEHNR and CDR2 FQNEAQ (reference sequence). CDR3 sequence (DNA): TGTGCCAGCAGCTTAGCCGAGGGCGGGCAGTACTTC. Translated, it gives CASSLAEGGQYF.

CDR3 bases: TGTGCCAGCAGAGCGGGACAGTTAGGGACTGAAGCTTTCTTT. It encodes CASRAGQLGTEAFF. The chain employs TRBV28 and TRBJ1-1; 7 positions match TRBD1. This CDR3 has 14 amino acids. V dropped 6 bases and J dropped 5; count of bases not matched to a gene: 9. From germline, CDR1 is MDHEN and CDR2 SYDVKM.

This sequence joins TRBV19 and TRBJ2-7; either TRBD1 or TRBD2 may supply D (5 bases each). This CDR3 contains 14 residues. From germline, CDR1 is LNHDA and CDR2 SQIVND (reference sequence). The V end lost 3 bases, the J end lost 2 bases, and 11 bases lay between the germline ends. The CDR3 DNA reads TGTGCCAGTAGTATGGCCGGGACCCCCTACGAGCAGTACGTC. Its translation: CASSMAGTPYEQYV.

The chain combines TRBV6-1 with TRBJ1-4; D remains ambiguous. This CDR3 is 14 amino acids long. V was shortened by 3 bases and J by 3 bases, with 8 bases between the two germline ends. Germline lookup yields CDR1 MNHNS and CDR2 SASEGT. CDR3 in DNA: TGTGCCAGCAGTGAGGTGAAGGCTAATGAAAAACTGTTTTTT. Translating gives CASSEVKANEKLFF.

V is TRBV28 and J is TRBJ2-2, with TRBD2 matching 7 bases. V gave up 3 bases and J gave up 5 bases; unmatched junction bases: 3. CDR3 length equals 14 residues. Germline CDR1 and CDR2: MDHEN and SYDVKM. The CDR3, as DNA: TGTGCCAGCAGTTTTTCGCGGGGGACCGGGGAGCTGTTTTTT. This encodes CASSFSRGTGELFF. The full variable domain, completed using reference TRBV28 and TRBJ2-2, is DVKVTQSSRYLVKRTGEKVFLECVQDMDHENMFWYRQDPGLGLRLIYFSYDVKMKEKGDIPEGYSVSREKKERFSLILESASTNQTSMYLCASSFSRGTGELFFGEGSRLTVL.

This sequence joins TRBV27 and TRBJ2-5, with D perhaps assigned TRBD1 or TRBD2 (5 bases each). The CDR3 has 13 residues. The V and J ends lost 3 bases and 5 bases respectively, with 10 bases between them. The germline V gene encodes CDR1 MNHEY and CDR2 SMNVEV (reference sequence). CDR3 nucleotide sequence: TGTGCCAGCAGTTTGGTGGGACGGGAGACCCAGTACTTC. This codes for CASSLVGRETQYF.

This clone is a singleton in its sample. The chain recombines TRBV5-6 with TRBJ2-2, with D possibly being TRBD2 (6 bases). Trimming removed 0 bases from V and 4 bases from J, with 13 bases in between. This CDR3 contains 16 residues. Per germline, CDR1 SGHDT and CDR2 YYEEEE. CDR3 amino acids: CASSLEYGGSTGELFF. The CDR3 DNA follows: TGTGCCAGCAGCTTGGAATACGGGGGAAGCACCGGGGAGCTGTTTTTT.

The chain combines TRBV6-6 with TRBJ1-6, with D hard to call. The CDR3 sequence is 14 residues long. From germline, CDR1 is MNHNY and CDR2 SVGAGI (reference sequence). The V end lost 2 bases, the J end lost 6 bases, and 8 bases lay between the germline ends. The CDR3 reads CASSYGRTNSPLHF. CDR3 sequence (DNA): TGTGCCAGCAGTTACGGACGGACTAATTCACCCCTCCACTTT.